Listed below are T cell receptor beta chains from one sample, sequenced in a study of a mutant IDH1 vaccine in newly diagnosed glioma. Repertoires were generated with immunoSEQ multiplex PCR, while TCRdb's copy carries only in-frame clones and drops some. The table has 85,000 to 100,000 clones, just under 80% seen once. Sequences were derived from PBMCs, sampled from a glioma patient treated with radiotherapy, temozolomide or both. The receptors stem from a man in his forties or fifties with glioma. Both conserved end residues are part of each CDR3. The D gene is left open where the match is weak. For some rows the clone size is stated as once, few or many, or as a class when expanded; others skip it.

CDR3 protein,CDR3 DNA,V gene,J gene,clone size,CDR3 length,D gene
CASRQTGATGEKLFF,TGTGCCAGCAGGCAGACAGGCGCTACGGGTGAAAAACTGTTTTTT,TRBV2,TRBJ1-4,NA,15,NA
CASRGLAGAYNEQFF,TGTGCCAGCAGGGGGCTAGCGGGAGCCTACAATGAGCAGTTCTTC,TRBV6-5,TRBJ2-1,NA,15,TRBD2
CASSDSGENEQFF,TGTGCCAGCAGTGACTCTGGGGAAAATGAGCAGTTCTTC,TRBV6-4,TRBJ2-1,NA,13,NA
CASSDPGQGKGNEQFF,TGCGCCAGCAGTGACCCCGGACAGGGAAAGGGCAATGAGCAGTTCTTC,TRBV10-1,TRBJ2-1,NA,16,TRBD1
CASSPTAGSYNEQFF,TGCGCCAGCAGCCCAACAGCGGGCTCCTACAATGAGCAGTTCTTC,TRBV4-3,TRBJ2-1,NA,15,NA
CASSVGGRSTGELFF,TGTGCCAGCAGCGTAGGCGGGAGATCGACCGGGGAGCTGTTTTTT,TRBV9,TRBJ2-2,few,15,TRBD2
CASTLSSYNEQFF,TGTGCCAGCACTCTGAGCTCCTACAATGAGCAGTTCTTC,TRBV28,TRBJ2-1,NA,13,NA
CASSDPGNYGYTF,TGTGCCAGCAGTGACCCAGGGAACTATGGCTACACCTTC,TRBV25-1,TRBJ1-2,NA,13,NA
CASSQSGLAGDDYEQYF,TGCGCCAGCAGTCAATCGGGACTAGCGGGAGACGACTACGAGCAGTACTTC,TRBV23-1,TRBJ2-7,NA,17,TRBD2
CASSPRDIATNEKLFF,TGTGCCAGTAGTCCCCGGGACATTGCAACTAATGAAAAACTGTTTTTT,TRBV19,TRBJ1-4,NA,16,NA
CASSLVGSGGQGTQYF,TGTGCCAGCAGTTTAGTGGGATCTGGTGGGCAGGGGACCCAGTACTTC,TRBV27,TRBJ2-5,few,16,NA
CASSLGQDLYEQYF,TGTGCCAGCAGCTTAGGGCAGGACCTCTACGAGCAGTACTTC,TRBV7-8,TRBJ2-7,NA,14,NA
CASNQVGSSGRFDNEQFF,TGTGCCAGCAACCAGGTGGGGAGTAGCGGGAGGTTCGACAATGAGCAGTTCTTC,TRBV2,TRBJ2-1,NA,18,TRBD2
CASSESRGRSTDTQYF,TGTGCCAGCAGTGAATCCCGGGGGAGGAGCACAGATACGCAGTATTTT,TRBV2,TRBJ2-3,NA,16,NA